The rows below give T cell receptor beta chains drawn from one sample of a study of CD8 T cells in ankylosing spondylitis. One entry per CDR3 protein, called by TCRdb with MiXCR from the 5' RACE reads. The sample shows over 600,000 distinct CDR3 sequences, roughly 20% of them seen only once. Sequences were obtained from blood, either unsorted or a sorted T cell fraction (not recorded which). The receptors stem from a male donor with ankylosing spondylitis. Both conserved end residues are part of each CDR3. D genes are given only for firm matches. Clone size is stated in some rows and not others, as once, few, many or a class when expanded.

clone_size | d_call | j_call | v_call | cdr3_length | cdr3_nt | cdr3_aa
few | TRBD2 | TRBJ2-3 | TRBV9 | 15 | TGTGCCAGCAGGGGCGGGAGCGGAGGGGAAGATACGCAGTATTTT | CASRGGSGGEDTQYF
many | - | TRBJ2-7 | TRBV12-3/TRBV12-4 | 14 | TGTGCCAGCAGCCCCCAGACTACAACCTACGAGCAGTACTTC | CASSPQTTTYEQYF
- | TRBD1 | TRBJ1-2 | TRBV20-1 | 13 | TGCAGTGCTAGAGAGGGACAGGGGTCCGGCTACACCTTC | CSAREGQGSGYTF
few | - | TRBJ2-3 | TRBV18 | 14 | TGTGCCAGCTCACCTCCCGTCCCCTCACGAATGCAGTATTTT | CASSPPVPSRMQYF
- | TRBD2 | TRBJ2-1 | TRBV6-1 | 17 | TGTGCCAGCAGTCAATTATCAGGACTAGCGGGAGGCAATGAGCAGTTCTTC | CASSQLSGLAGGNEQFF
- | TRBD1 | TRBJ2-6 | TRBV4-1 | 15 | TGCGCCAGCGGGGGACAGGGGACTGGGGCCAACGTCCTGACTTTC | CASGGQGTGANVLTF
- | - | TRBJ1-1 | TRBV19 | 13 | TGTGCCAGTAGCGACCAGCCGGGCACTGAAGCTTTCTTT | CASSDQPGTEAFF
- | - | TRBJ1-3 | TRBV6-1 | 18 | TGTGCCAGCAGTGATGGGTCGGCTCGGGGACCCTCTGGAAACACCATATATTTT | CASSDGSARGPSGNTIYF
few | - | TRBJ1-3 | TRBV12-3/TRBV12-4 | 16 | TGTGCCAGCAGTTTTGGGGGTGCCTACTCTGGAAACACCATATATTTT | CASSFGGAYSGNTIYF
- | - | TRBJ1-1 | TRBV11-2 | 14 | TGTGCCAGCAGCCGCCCAGGAGGGTACACTGAAGCTTCCTTT | CASSRPGGYTEASF
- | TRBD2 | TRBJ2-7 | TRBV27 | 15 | TGTGCCAGCAGTTTAAGTCTAGCGGACACCTACGAGCAGTACTTC | CASSLSLADTYEQYF
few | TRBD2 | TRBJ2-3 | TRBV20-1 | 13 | TGCAGTGTCCCTAGCGGCTACACAGATACGCAGTATTTT | CSVPSGYTDTQYF
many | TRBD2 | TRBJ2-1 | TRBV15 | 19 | TGTGCCACCAGCAGAGATATGGCCGAAACTAGCGGGAGCCTCAATGAGCAGTTCTTC | CATSRDMAETSGSLNEQFF
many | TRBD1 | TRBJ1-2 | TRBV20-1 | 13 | TGCAGTGCTAGAGCCAGGGGGCTAGGGGGCTACACCTTC | CSARARGLGGYTF
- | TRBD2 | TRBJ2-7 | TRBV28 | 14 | TGTGCCAGCAGTACTCCTAGCGGGAAGGACGAGCAGTACTTC | CASSTPSGKDEQYF
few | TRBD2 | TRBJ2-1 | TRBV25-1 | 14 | TGTGCCAGCCGACTAGCGGGACCCTACAATGAGCAGTTCTTC | CASRLAGPYNEQFF
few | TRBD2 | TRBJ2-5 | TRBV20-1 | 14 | TGCAGTGCTAGTGAACGGGGGGGACAAGAGACCCAGTACTTC | CSASERGGQETQYF
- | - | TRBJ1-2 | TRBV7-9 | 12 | TGTGCCAGCAGCTTAAGTGGGCCTGGCTACACCTTC | CASSLSGPGYTF
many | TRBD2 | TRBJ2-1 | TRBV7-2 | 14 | TGTGCCAGCAGCCTGCTGGGACTAGCGAACGAGCAGTTCTTC | CASSLLGLANEQFF
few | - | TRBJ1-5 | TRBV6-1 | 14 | TGTGCCAGCAGTGAAAATCGGGGCAATCAGCCCCAGCATTTT | CASSENRGNQPQHF
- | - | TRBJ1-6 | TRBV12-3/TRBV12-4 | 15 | TGTGCCAGCAGTTCCCTGGGACCGAGGAATTCACCCCTCCACTTT | CASSSLGPRNSPLHF
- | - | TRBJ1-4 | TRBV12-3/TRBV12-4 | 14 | TGTGCCAGCAGTTCCTGGGCGGGAGATGAAAAACTGTTTTTT | CASSSWAGDEKLFF
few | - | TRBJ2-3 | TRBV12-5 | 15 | TGTGCTAGTGGTTCCGGACAGCTTGGGACAGATACGCAGTATTTT | CASGSGQLGTDTQYF
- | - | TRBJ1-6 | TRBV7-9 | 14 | TGTGCCAGCAGCCTGCGACAGGAGAATTCACCCCTCCACTTT | CASSLRQENSPLHF
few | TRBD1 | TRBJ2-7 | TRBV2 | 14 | TGTGCCAGCAGTGGAGGCAGGGGGCTAGAGGAGCAGTACTTC | CASSGGRGLEEQYF
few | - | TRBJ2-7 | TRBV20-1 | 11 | TGCAGTGCTCGCTTTGTAGAAGAGCAGTACTTC | CSARFVEEQYF
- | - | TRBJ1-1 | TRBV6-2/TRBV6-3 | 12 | TGTGCCAGCAGTTCTCCTTGGACTGAAGCTTTCTTT | CASSSPWTEAFF
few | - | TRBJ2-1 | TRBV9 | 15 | TGTGCCAGCAGCGTAGGCGGGCCCCTCTACAATGAGCAGTTCTTC | CASSVGGPLYNEQFF
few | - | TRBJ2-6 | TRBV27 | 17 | TGTGCCAGCAGTTTTTTAGGTCTGGGGGAGGGGGCCAACGTCCTGACTTTC | CASSFLGLGEGANVLTF
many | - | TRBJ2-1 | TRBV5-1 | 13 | TGTGCCAGCAGCTTAGACAACTACAATGAGCAGTTCTTC | CASSLDNYNEQFF
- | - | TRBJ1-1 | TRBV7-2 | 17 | TGTGCCAGCAGCCCCGGGACGGAAAGAACAAGATACACTGAAGCTTTCTTT | CASSPGTERTRYTEAFF
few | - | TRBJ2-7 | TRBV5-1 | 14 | TGCGCCAGCAGCCCGACAGGGAGGGCCTACGAGCAGTACTTC | CASSPTGRAYEQYF
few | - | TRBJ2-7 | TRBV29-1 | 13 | TGCAGCGTTGTAACAGGTGATGCGTACGAGCAGTACTTC | CSVVTGDAYEQYF
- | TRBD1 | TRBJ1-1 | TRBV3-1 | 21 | TGTGCCAGCAGCCAACCATTGACAGGGGACGTGAACACTCTTTTGAACACTGAAGCTTTCTTT | CASSQPLTGDVNTLLNTEAFF
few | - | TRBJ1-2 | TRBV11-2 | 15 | TGTGCCAGCAGCTTAGGGGGCAGGCTGGGCTATGGCTACACCTTC | CASSLGGRLGYGYTF
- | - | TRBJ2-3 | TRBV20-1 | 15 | TGCAGTGCTAGCGACTTCGACGCGATGGGTAGGACGCAGTATTTT | CSASDFDAMGRTQYF
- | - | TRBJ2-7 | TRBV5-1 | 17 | TGCGCCAGCAGCTTGAGTCCGGGACGAAAAAACTCCTACGAGCAGTACTTC | CASSLSPGRKNSYEQYF
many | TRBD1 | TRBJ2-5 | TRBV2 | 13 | TGTGCCAGCAGTGTGGACAGGCAAGAGACCCAGTACTTC | CASSVDRQETQYF
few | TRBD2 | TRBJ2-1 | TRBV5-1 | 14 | TGCGCCAGCAGCTTCCTAGCGGGGGGCGGTGAGCAGTTCTTC | CASSFLAGGGEQFF
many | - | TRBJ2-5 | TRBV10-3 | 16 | TGTGCCATCAGTGAGTCTCCCCCTGGCTTGGCGGAGACCCAGTACTTC | CAISESPPGLAETQYF
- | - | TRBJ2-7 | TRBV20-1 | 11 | TGCAGTGTCCCTTCTAGCTACGAGCAGTACTTC | CSVPSSYEQYF
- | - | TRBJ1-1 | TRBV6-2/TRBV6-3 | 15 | TGTGCCAGCAGTTACCAACCCAGGGGATCCACTGAAGCTTTCTTT | CASSYQPRGSTEAFF
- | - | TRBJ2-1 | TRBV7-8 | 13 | TGTGCCAGCAGCTTCGGGACGTCCAACGAGCAGTTCTTC | CASSFGTSNEQFF
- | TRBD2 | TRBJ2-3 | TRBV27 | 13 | TGTGCCAGCAGTTCATCGACTAGCGGTACGCAGTATTTT | CASSSSTSGTQYF
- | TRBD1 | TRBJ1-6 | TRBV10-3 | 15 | TGTGCCATCAGTGCTGACAGGGGGCCTAATTCACCCCTCCACTTT | CAISADRGPNSPLHF
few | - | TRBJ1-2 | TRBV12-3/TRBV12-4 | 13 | TGTGCCAGCAGTTTCGGCAGTCACTATGGCTACACCTTC | CASSFGSHYGYTF